The entry below gives a single T cell receptor beta chain sequence along with its context. What it recognizes is unknown. The data originate from a study of OX40 agonist ivuxolimab in advanced cancers. Background on the study: At 0.01 to 10 mg/kg, ivuxolimab was administered intravenously to patients every 2 weeks. With a range of roughly 20 to 80, age averaged about 58 years, and around 80% were male. Study observations and caveats: There was clonal expansion of CD4+ and CD8+ blood T cells by week 6 at 0.1 to 3.0 mg/kg. A proportion of nonresponders additionally exhibited low normalized T-cell clonal expansion.

Trimming took 4 bases from V and 4 from J, leaving 14 bases between them. Germline V gene lookup returns CDR1 SGHNT and CDR2 YYREEE (reference sequence). This CDR3 spans 14 amino acids. Sequencing was performed with immunoSEQ multiplex PCR; in TCRdb, only in-frame clones are kept and a portion is missing. Counted here are over 85,000 clones, around 83% occurring once; the ten biggest clones make up roughly 1.5%. This receptor was obtained from an adult with an advanced solid tumor such as melanoma, head and neck, liver or kidney cancer. The source material was CD4+ or CD8+ T cells sorted from blood, sampled in a trial of the OX40 agonist ivuxolimab. J is TRBJ1-1 and V is TRBV5-4; D may be TRBD1 (6 bases). Here the CDR3 reads CASSRGRGSTEAFF. The CDR3 DNA reads as TGTGCCAGCAGCCGAGGGAGGGGGTCCACTGAAGCTTTCTTT.